The present TCR beta chain was sequenced within a study of cytomegalovirus exposure and HLA in healthy donors. The CDR3 is 13 residues long. Germline CDR1 reads SGHNT; CDR2 reads YENEEA. V was trimmed by 2 bases and J by 2 bases, leaving 6 bases between them. Worth noting for this clone: Its antigen is not known.

Study-wide results and caveats: The authors reported that TCR beta sequences could predict HLA-A and HLA-B alleles. These predictions were accurate for most subjects in the first cohort.

Use of 60 Vbeta and 13 Jbeta primers characterized the PCR. Data came from immunoSEQ multiplex PCR; TCRdb stores just in-frame clones and leaves some out. The listing records around 65,000 clones. This TCR was recovered from a boy aged 5-17 years in good health and CMV-seronegative. The sample taken for sequencing was PBMCs. The chain recombines TRBV11-3 with TRBJ1-1; D is undetermined. In DNA form, the CDR3 reads TGTGCCAGCAGCTTATTGTCAAACACTGAAGCTTTCTTT. Translated: CASSLLSNTEAFF.